Given below is one TCR beta chain in context. Original data processing: The authors estimated nucleated cell counts from reference gene primer amplification. Sequencing was performed with immunoSEQ multiplex PCR; in TCRdb, only in-frame clones are kept and a portion is missing. V and J calls and clone size are given by that table; D and trimming were obtained from the DNA. The repertoire holds roughly 200,000 clones, approximately 85% seen once, with roughly 3.5% in the top ten. There are 14 residues in the CDR3. Germline CDR1 reads LNHDA; CDR2 reads SQIVND (reference sequence). The V gene lost 5 bases and the J gene lost 7 bases, with 17 bases spanning the gap. The sample belongs to a study of blood T cell repertoires in COVID-19. Study context: COVID-19 samples collected from the United States, Italy and Spain covered acute and convalescent phases. From T cells, B-cell-depleted T cells, or PBMCs came the material, which was cDNA or gDNA.

This receptor was taken from a man aged 55 to 70 with acute or convalescent COVID-19. Sequencing input: peripheral blood. This chain uses TRBV19 with TRBJ1-2, with unresolved D. For the CDR3, the DNA is TGTGCCAGTAGTGACCGGGATTTCCCTGCTGGCTACACCTTC. Its translation: CASSDRDFPAGYTF.